This T cell receptor (beta chain) comes out of a study of beta chain features in type 1 diabetes. Overall study: Similarity in age, gender and cell yields was seen between patients and healthy donors.

V was cut by 4 bases and J by 3 bases, with 16 bases left in between. The CDR3 totals 15 residues. Germline CDR1 is KGHSH and CDR2 is LQKENI. Reverse transcribing all isolated RNA meant expressed TCRB transcripts were sequenced. Method: immunoSEQ multiplex PCR; TCRdb's copy keeps in-frame clones and lacks some. The sample has around 99,000 clones, 40% seen once. The clonotype originates from a woman aged 18-29 years in good health. The chain uses TRBV18 and TRBJ2-7, with D tentatively TRBD1 (6 bases). Sequencing was carried out using stem cell memory CD4+ T cells from blood. The CDR3 loop is CASSRGQPLVYEQYF. The CDR3 DNA follows: TGTGCCAGCTCACGAGGACAGCCGCTGGTCTACGAGCAGTACTTC.